The clone carrying this T cell receptor beta chain was picked up a small number of times. Its cognate antigen is unknown. After removal of 6 bases from V and 3 bases from J, the junction contained 6 bases not matched to a gene. This CDR3 is 15 amino acids long. Germline V lookup: CDR1 SGHTA, CDR2 FQGNSA. These data are taken from a study of post-analysis software for immune sequencing data. Whole-study context: Relapsing-remitting, secondary progressive and progressive-relapsing multiple sclerosis courses were included.

General study findings and limits: The study found TRBV5-6, TRBV5-1 and TRBV20-1 among four to six TRBV segments more frequent in patients than controls. Analysis by F measure revealed that same-batch samples clustered strongly together. Controls' normalized Chao1 diversity significantly exceeded that of multiple sclerosis patients.

The TCR beta cDNA libraries contained unique molecular identifiers. T cells, roughly 1 to 10 million of them, yielded roughly 550,000 cDNA molecules. TCRdb called the PCR reads again in MiXCR, with one record for every CDR3 protein. In the table there are 800,000 to 950,000 distinct CDR3 sequences, roughly 50% of which are singletons. The source is a girl between 5 and 17 years old with multiple sclerosis. The genes are TRBV7-2 and TRBJ2-3; the match to TRBD2 covers 10 bases. Specimen: blood. The CDR3 sequence is CASSRAGGRTDTQYF. CDR3 DNA sequence: TGTGCCAGCAGTCGAGCGGGGGGGAGGACAGATACGCAGTATTTT.